The next 2 T cell receptor beta chains were all read from a single sample in a study of T cell repertoires in cytomegalovirus infection. TCRdb itself ran the reads through MiXCR, one entry per CDR3 protein. The sample includes about 220,000 distinct CDR3 sequences, about 40% seen only once; the top ten take 59%. These receptors have no identified antigens. Sequenced here: CD8+ T cells from cultured PBMCs, sampled from culture after CMV antigen stimulation. These receptors originate from a human donor in good health (CMV status not recorded). Some clones in this sample may be carry-over from other donors' samples.

The genes are TRBV4-1 and TRBJ1-4; 10 nucleotides line up with TRBD1. The V segment lost 3 bases and the J segment 4 bases; nucleotides outside the gene matches: 2. CDR1 is MGHRA and CDR2 is YSYEKL in the germline V gene. The CDR3 contains 15 residues. Written as DNA, the CDR3 is TGCGCCAGCAGCCACCGGACAGGGGGTAATGAAAAACTGTTTTTT. Amino acid sequence: CASSHRTGGNEKLFF.

This chain joins TRBV6-1 and TRBJ2-7, with D perhaps TRBD1 (6 bases). Trimming took off 3 bases at V and 3 bases at J, with 18 bases between the two ends. This CDR3 is 16 amino acids long. Germline V CDR1 and CDR2: MNHNS, SASEGT. In DNA form, the CDR3 reads TGTGCCAGCAGTGATCACTCTTGGACAGTCGACTACGAGCAGTACTTC. This sequence encodes CASSDHSWTVDYEQYF.